This T cell receptor (beta chain) came from a study of T cells in Graves' hyperthyroidism and ophthalmopathy. Study results and limitations: The model predicted ophthalmopathy a median around 6 months before onset. Blood also contained most expanded thyroid clonotypes above 0.001.

TCR beta CDR3 regions were amplified from RNA transcripts. A first-round RT-PCR of the TCR CDR3 used the HTBI primer set. One entry per CDR3 protein results from TCRdb running MiXCR on the multiplex PCR reads. Among a few hundred thousand distinct CDR3 sequences, just over 14% were seen once, and the ten largest hold approximately 12%. This clonotype occurred many times. Its specificity is unknown. Together with thyroid ultrasound, orbital computed tomography, serum thyroxine and TRAb, clinical symptoms were used for diagnoses. The blood was taken when hyperthyroidism was first diagnosed, before any ophthalmopathy symptoms showed up. The material sequenced was blood. This TCR was recovered from a woman in her 40s with Graves' hyperthyroidism that later progressed to Graves' ophthalmopathy.

Here the CDR3 DNA reads TGTGCCAGCAGCTCCCGGACCGCCACATCGGAGACCCAGTACTTC. Translating gives CASSSRTATSETQYF. The chain has TRBV11-2 and TRBJ2-5, with D hard to call. The CDR3 extends over 15 amino acids. Germline CDR1 and CDR2: SGHAT and FQNNGV. V dropped 4 bases and J dropped 5 bases, with 17 bases sitting between them.